The T cell receptor beta chain described here comes from a study of spatial heterogeneity in lung cancer (dated by TCRdb to about 2019). Context from the whole study: More beta-chain than alpha-chain transcripts were consistently detected, likely reflecting higher beta-chain transcript abundance. In non-small cell lung cancer, the study made a quantitative comparison of TCR alpha and beta repertoires among multiple tumor regions, matched nontumor lung and blood. In the raw uncorrected reads, each unique combination of TCR and UMI appeared on average more than ten times. Nonsynonymous mutation counts, determined by whole-exome sequencing of tumor tissue, were related to features of the TCR repertoire. Both alpha and beta chains were TCR-sequenced in 220 or so tumor regions, around 64 matched nontumor lung samples and 55 to 60 PBMC samples obtained at surgery. The research as a whole found: Ubiquitous expanded tumor TCRs showed up in blood more often at tumor resection than at routine follow-up. Additional single-cell paired TCR alpha and beta sequencing was considered necessary to confirm, at a functional level, the hypothesis that regional TCRs recognize regional mutations.

Reading from cysteine to phenylalanine, the CDR3 counts 12 amino acids. CDR3 DNA is the only sequence kept; it has 36 bases, read in frame from the first base. Sequences MNHEY (CDR1) and SVGAGI (CDR2) are obtained from the germline V gene. V and J are truncated by 2 bases and 7 bases respectively, leaving an intervening sequence of 8 bases. Receptors were amplified or captured by 5' RACE. Sequenced on a NextSeq 500. In the TCR library protocol, a unique molecular identifier was attached to each TCR cDNA molecule so that PCR and sequencing errors could be corrected. The authors' pipeline ran thus. TCR identification, UMI-based error correction and CDR3 extraction were all carried out with Decombinator tools. TCRs above a frequency of 2 per 1,000, corresponding to the top 1% of the tumor frequency distribution, were defined as expanded. Renyi diversity was calculated using the R vegan package after each repertoire was subsampled 100 times to 5,000 TCRs. CDR3 similarity networks were constructed using string-kernel similarity of amino acid triplets, with links drawn between CDR3s whose pairwise similarity was above 0.82. TCRdb trimmed public reads at Q25 via fastp, called clones via MiXCR and kept in-frame beta chains. Identical CDR3 protein sequences are pooled into one entry, listed with their most common genes and DNA. The V and J calls come from TCRdb's annotation, not from the publication. Counted in this sample were roughly 91,000 distinct CDR3 sequences; about a fifth of them appeared once. The top ten clones comprise 5% to 8% of the sample.

Interpreted using the paper, the time point label stands for: sample taken at primary tumor resection. Without any cell sorting, TCR sequencing was performed on whole RNA extracted either from tumor and nontumor lung tissue or from cryopreserved PBMC samples. The donors were about 71 patients from the lung TRACERx cohort who had early-stage, untreated non-small cell lung cancer. Only patients for whom sufficient RNA was available from at least two tumor regions were selected for TCR sequencing. Of note for this clonotype: Its target antigen remains unknown. Per-base qualities were not stored, and no clone one base away is much larger.

Sequences were derived from PBMCs, sampled at surgery. The source is a male donor with early-stage non-small cell lung cancer. The V and J segments used are TRBV6-5 and TRBJ1-2; a confident D gene designation cannot be given. The CDR3 here reads CASSYGGSGYTF. The DNA sequence is TGTGCCAGCAGTTACGGAGGGTCTGGCTACACCTTC.